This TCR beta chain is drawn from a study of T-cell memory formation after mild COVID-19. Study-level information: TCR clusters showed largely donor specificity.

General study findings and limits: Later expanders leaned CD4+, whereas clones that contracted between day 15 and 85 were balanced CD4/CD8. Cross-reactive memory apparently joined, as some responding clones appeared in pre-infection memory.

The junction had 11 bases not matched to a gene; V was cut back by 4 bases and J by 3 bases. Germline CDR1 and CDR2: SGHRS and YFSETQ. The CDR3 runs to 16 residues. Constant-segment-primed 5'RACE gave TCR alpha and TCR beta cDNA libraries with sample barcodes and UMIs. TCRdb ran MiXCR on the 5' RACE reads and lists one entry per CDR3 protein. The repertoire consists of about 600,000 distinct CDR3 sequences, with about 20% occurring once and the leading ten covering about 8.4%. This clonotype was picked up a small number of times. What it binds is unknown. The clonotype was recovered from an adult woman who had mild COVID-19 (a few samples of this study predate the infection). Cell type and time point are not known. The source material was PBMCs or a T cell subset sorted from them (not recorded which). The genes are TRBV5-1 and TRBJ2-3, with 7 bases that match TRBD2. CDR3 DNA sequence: TGCGCCAGCAGCCCAGGACTAGTCCTAGGGACAGATACGCAGTATTTT. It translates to CASSPGLVLGTDTQYF.